The 12 T cell receptor beta chains below come from one sample, sequenced in a study of blood T cell repertoires in COVID-19. The protocol was immunoSEQ multiplex PCR, while the TCRdb copy is restricted to in-frame clones and leaves out a portion. The sample records approximately 91,000 clones, 87% being singletons. Sequencing input: peripheral blood. Every receptor here comes from a man aged 65 to 79 with acute or convalescent COVID-19.

The V gene is TRBV4-1, the J gene TRBJ1-5, with D hard to call. The CDR3 consists of 16 residues. The V and J ends lost 0 bases and 0 bases respectively, with 9 bases between them. The V gene's germline CDR1 is MGHRA and CDR2 YSYEKL. CDR3 coding DNA: TGCGCCAGCAGCCAAGATCCGGGGAATAGCAATCAGCCCCAGCATTTT. Translation: CASSQDPGNSNQPQHF.

The rearrangement joins TRBV11-1 to TRBJ1-6; 10 bases fit TRBD1. CDR3 length: 14 amino acids. Germline CDR1 is SGHAT and CDR2 is FQDESV (reference sequence). After removal of 4 bases from V and 7 bases from J, the junction contained 1 base not matched to a gene. The CDR3 DNA follows: TGTGCCAGCAGCTGGACAGGGGGGAATTCACCCCTCCACTTT. Residues: CASSWTGGNSPLHF. Supplemented by reference TRBV11-1 and TRBJ1-6, the full variable domain reads EAEVAQSPRYKITEKSQAVAFWCDPISGHATLYWYRQILGQGPELLVQFQDESVVDDSQLPKDRFSAERLKGVDSTLKIQPAELGDSAMYLCASSWTGGNSPLHFGNGTRLTVT.

The CDR3 sequence: CASTQTDLLRGAQHF. The CDR3 DNA is TGTGCCAGCACCCAGACAGACTTATTGCGTGGGGCCCAGCATTTT. The genes are TRBV28 and TRBJ1-5; D is possibly TRBD1 (5 bases). The germline V and J ends were trimmed by 7 bases and 11 bases, with 24 bases remaining between them. The CDR3 is 15 residues long. Germline V gene lookup returns CDR1 MDHEN and CDR2 SYDVKM.

This chain links TRBV10-2 with TRBJ2-7, with 12 bases that match TRBD2. CDR3 length: 15 residues. CDR1 and CDR2 from the germline V gene are WSHSY and SAAADI. V shed 7 bases, J shed 1 base, and the junction held 5 bases outside the gene matches. The CDR3 reads CASIKTSGSSYEQYV. CDR3 bases: TGCGCCAGCATTAAGACTAGCGGGAGTTCCTACGAGCAGTACGTC.

This clone turned up a few times. The rearrangement links TRBV11-2 to TRBJ1-2; TRBD1 is a possible D gene (5 bases). This CDR3 comprises 13 residues. In germline, CDR1 is SGHAT, CDR2 FQNNGV. V lost 1 base, J lost 5 bases, and 8 bases lay in between. CDR3 DNA sequence: TGTGCCAGCAGCTTAGGCCAGGGATATGGCTACACCTTC. It encodes CASSLGQGYGYTF.

This chain joins TRBV11-2 and TRBJ1-1; 10 bases are shared with TRBD1. CDR1 is SGHAT and CDR2 is FQNNGV in the germline V gene. CDR3 length equals 14 residues. Trimming took 3 bases from V and 5 from J; bases not matched to a gene: 3. The CDR3 nucleotides are TGTGCCAGCAGCTTTCCGGGACAGGGGACTGAAGCTTTCTTT. Its translation is CASSFPGQGTEAFF.

The chain couples TRBV28 to TRBJ2-5; 7 bases align to TRBD1. From germline, CDR1 is MDHEN and CDR2 SYDVKM. The V and J ends lost 7 bases and 1 base, in that order; junction bases with no gene match: 3. The CDR3 extends over 13 amino acids. Here the CDR3 DNA reads TGTGCCAGCAAGGCAGGGGGCCAAGAGACCCAGTACTTC. It yields the protein CASKAGGQETQYF.

The chain recombines TRBV5-1 with TRBJ2-1, with 11 bases lining up with TRBD2. From germline, CDR1 is SGHRS and CDR2 YFSETQ. CDR3 length: 17 residues. V was pared by 0 bases and J by 3 bases, with 5 bases of the junction left unmatched. CDR3 loop: CASSLAPTSGGYNEQFF. The CDR3 DNA is TGCGCCAGCAGCTTGGCCCCCACTAGCGGGGGCTACAATGAGCAGTTCTTC.

The chain has TRBV29-1 and TRBJ2-1, with TRBD1 as a possible D gene (6 bases). V lost 4 bases, J lost 1 base, and 8 bases lay in between. CDR3 size: 13 residues. Looked up from germline, CDR1 is SQVTM and CDR2 is ANQGSEA. The CDR3 region has the DNA TGCAGCGTTGTTACAGGGTCCTACAATGAGCAGTTCTTC. It yields the protein CSVVTGSYNEQFF.

The chain recombines TRBV6-1 with TRBJ1-2, with D possibly matching TRBD1 (6 bases). Germline V gives CDR1 MNHNS, CDR2 SASEGT. The CDR3 extends over 15 amino acids. Trimming took 2 bases from V and 6 from J, leaving 16 bases between them. CDR3 in DNA: TGTGCCAGCAGTGAACAACCCGGGACATCTCATGGCTACACCTTC. Translated, it gives CASSEQPGTSHGYTF.

V and J are TRBV3-1 (or the pseudogene TRBV3-2) and TRBJ2-5; TRBD2 aligns across 12 bases. The germline gives CDR1 LGHDT, CDR2 YNNKEL (reference sequence). Trimming cost V 1 base and J 0 bases; bases outside gene matches: 0. CDR3 length: 16 amino acids. CDR3 sequence reads: CASSQGLAGDQETQYF. Written as DNA, the CDR3 is TGTGCCAGCAGCCAAGGACTAGCGGGGGACCAAGAGACCCAGTACTTC.

The chain has TRBV6-5 and TRBJ2-2; 7 positions agree with TRBD1. V lost 7 bases and J lost 6; bases outside the gene matches: 11. Germline assignment: CDR1 MNHEY and CDR2 SVGAGI. This CDR3 is 15 amino acids long. DNA of the CDR3: TGTGCCAGCACGGGACAGCCCAAAGTGTCCGGGGAGCTGTTTTTT. Protein sequence: CASTGQPKVSGELFF.